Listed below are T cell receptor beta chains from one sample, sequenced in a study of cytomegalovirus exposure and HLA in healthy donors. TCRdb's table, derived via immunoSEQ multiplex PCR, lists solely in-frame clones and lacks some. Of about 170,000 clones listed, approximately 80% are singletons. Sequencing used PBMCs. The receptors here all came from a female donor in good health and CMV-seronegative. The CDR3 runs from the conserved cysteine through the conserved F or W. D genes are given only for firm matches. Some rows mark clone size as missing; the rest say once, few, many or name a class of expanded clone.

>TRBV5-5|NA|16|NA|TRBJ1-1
TGTGCCAGCAGCCAGAAGACAGGCGTTATGAACACTGAAGCTTTCTTT
CASSQKTGVMNTEAFF
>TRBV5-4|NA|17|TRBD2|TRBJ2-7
TGTGCCAGCAGCTTGGCCGGGACTAGCGGGGGGTCGTACGAGCAGTACTTC
CASSLAGTSGGSYEQYF
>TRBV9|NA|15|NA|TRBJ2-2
TGTGCCAGCAGCGTAGGGACAGTAAACACCGGGGAGCTGTTTTTT
CASSVGTVNTGELFF
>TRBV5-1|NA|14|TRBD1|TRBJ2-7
TGCGCCAGCATGTATGGGACAGGGAATTACGAGCAGTACTTC
CASMYGTGNYEQYF
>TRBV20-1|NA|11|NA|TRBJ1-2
TGCAGTGCTCCCCGGGACTATGGCTACACCTTC
CSAPRDYGYTF
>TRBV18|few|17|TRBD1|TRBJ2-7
TGTGCCAGCTCACGTGGGCGGACAGGGATGTTGGGTTACGAGCAGTACTTC
CASSRGRTGMLGYEQYF
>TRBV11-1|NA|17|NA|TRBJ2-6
TGTGCCAGCAGCCTGGCTCATGTGGGGTCTGGGGCCAACATCCTGACTTTC
CASSLAHVGSGANILTF
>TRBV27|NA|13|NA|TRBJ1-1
TGTGCCAGCAGTTTTGTCGGGAACACTGAAGCTTTCTTT
CASSFVGNTEAFF
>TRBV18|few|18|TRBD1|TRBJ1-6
TGTGCCAGCTCGCCGATCAGGACAGGGGGACACGGTAATTCACCCCTCCACTTT
CASSPIRTGGHGNSPLHF
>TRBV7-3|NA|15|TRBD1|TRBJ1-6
TGTGCCAGCAGCTCACAGGGGGCATTGAGTTCACCCCTCCACTTT
CASSSQGALSSPLHF
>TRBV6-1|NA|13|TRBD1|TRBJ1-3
TGTGCCAGCAGTAGGACAGGGAAAAACACCATATATTTT
CASSRTGKNTIYF
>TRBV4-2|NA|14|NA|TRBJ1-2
TGTGCCAGCAGCCATACGACAGGTGATGGTGGCTACACCTTC
CASSHTTGDGGYTF
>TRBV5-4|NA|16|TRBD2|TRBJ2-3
TGTGCCAGCAGCTTGGCCGGCGGGAGGGATTCAGATACGCAGTATTTT
CASSLAGGRDSDTQYF
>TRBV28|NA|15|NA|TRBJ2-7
TGTGCCAGCAGCCCCGACTACAGAGATACCTACGAGCAGTACTTC
CASSPDYRDTYEQYF
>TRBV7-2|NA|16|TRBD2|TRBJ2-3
TGTGCCAGCAGTACGGGACTAGCGGGGATAACAGATACGCAGTATTTT
CASSTGLAGITDTQYF
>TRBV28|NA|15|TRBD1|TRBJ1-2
TGTGCCAGCAGCGCCGGGACAGGCGCTAACTATGGCTACACCTTC
CASSAGTGANYGYTF